This T cell receptor (beta chain) was recorded in a study of blood T cell repertoires in COVID-19. TCRdb's copy holds only in-frame clones and misses some; the assay was immunoSEQ multiplex PCR. The sample carries 90,000 to 150,000 clones, approximately 85% recorded once. Trimming at V came to 8 bases and at J to 5 bases, leaving 4 bases not matched to a gene. Germline V gene sequence: CDR1 SNHLY, CDR2 FYNNEI. The CDR3 is made up of 13 amino acids. The genes are TRBV2 and TRBJ2-3; 10 bases are a match to TRBD2. The clonotype originates from a man aged 80 or over with acute or convalescent COVID-19. The sequencing sample was made of peripheral blood. CDR3 nucleotides: TGTGCCAGCCTAGCGGGAGAGGGAGATACGCAGTATTTT. Translated, it gives CASLAGEGDTQYF.